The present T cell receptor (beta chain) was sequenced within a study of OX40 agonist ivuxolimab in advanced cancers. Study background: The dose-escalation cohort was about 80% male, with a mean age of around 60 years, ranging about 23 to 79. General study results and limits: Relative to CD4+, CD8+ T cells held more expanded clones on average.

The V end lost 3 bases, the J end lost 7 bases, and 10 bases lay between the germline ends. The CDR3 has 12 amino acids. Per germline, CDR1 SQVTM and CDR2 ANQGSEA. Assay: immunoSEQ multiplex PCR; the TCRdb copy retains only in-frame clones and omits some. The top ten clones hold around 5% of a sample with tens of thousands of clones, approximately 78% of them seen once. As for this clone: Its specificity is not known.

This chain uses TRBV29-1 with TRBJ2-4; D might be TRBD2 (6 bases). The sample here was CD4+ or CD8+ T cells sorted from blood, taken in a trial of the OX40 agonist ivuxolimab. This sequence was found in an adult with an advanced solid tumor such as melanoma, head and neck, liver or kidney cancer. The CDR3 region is CSVDGGSNIQYF. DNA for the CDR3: TGCAGCGTTGATGGGGGGTCCAACATTCAGTACTTC.